What follows describes a single T cell receptor (beta chain). The data originate from a study of blood T cell repertoires in COVID-19. CDR1 is MNHEY and CDR2 is SVGAGI in the germline V gene. The CDR3 length is 16 residues. With V trimmed by 2 bases and J by 7 bases, 11 bases remained unmatched. Data came from immunoSEQ multiplex PCR; TCRdb stores just in-frame clones and leaves some out. This sample carries about 300,000 clones, roughly 84% of them seen once, and the ten largest clones take over 1.3%. The V gene is TRBV6-5, the J gene TRBJ1-2; the match to TRBD1 covers 9 bases. Sequencing was performed on peripheral blood. The clonotype was recovered from a human donor with COVID-19, enrolled during active disease. The donor label of this sample is uncertain. Here the CDR3 reads CASSYRGQGGNFGYTF. The CDR3 bases are TGTGCCAGCAGTTACCGGGGACAGGGAGGGAATTTTGGCTACACCTTC.